This T cell receptor (beta chain) was captured in a study of blood T cell repertoires in COVID-19. Study at large: T cells, B-cell-depleted T cells, or PBMCs provided the cDNA or gDNA that served as material.

From germline, CDR1 is SEHNR and CDR2 FQNEAQ (reference sequence). This CDR3 contains 14 residues. Trimming shortened V by 5 bases and J by 5 bases, and 14 bases separated the two germline ends. The method was immunoSEQ multiplex PCR; TCRdb's version includes in-frame clones alone and lacks a portion of them. The repertoire holds about 200,000 clones, with around nine tenths as singletons. The V gene is TRBV7-9, the J gene TRBJ2-3; a weak D match, TRBD2 (5 bases). Sequenced sample: PBMCs or T cells enriched from blood (not recorded which). This sequence originates from a woman in her 30s with acute COVID-19. The CDR3 sequence: CASSPGAGEDTQYF. The CDR3 DNA reads TGTGCCAGCAGCCCCGGCGCCGGGGAAGATACGCAGTATTTT.